Each of the 13 T cell receptor beta chains below was sequenced from the same sample in a study of blood T cells in healthy people across ages. Sample-barcoded 5' priming and a J-beta primer mix drove a second PCR of roughly 7 to 11 cycles. TCRdb itself ran the 5' RACE reads through MiXCR, one entry per CDR3 protein. The sample has hundreds of thousands of distinct CDR3 sequences, 58% seen once. Sequencing was performed on blood. These receptors were collected from a man aged 25 to 40 in good health.

This clonotype has ten or more counts. This chain uses TRBV6-6 with TRBJ1-2, with 8 bases matching TRBD1. The CDR3 loop spans 17 amino acids. Germline V gene lookup returns CDR1 MNHNY and CDR2 SVGAGI (reference sequence). Trimming cost V 2 bases and J 1 base; bases outside gene matches: 9. The CDR3 nucleotides read TGTGCCAGCAGTTACCCCCGACAGGGGTTGAATAACTATGGCTACACCTTC. Amino acid sequence: CASSYPRQGLNNYGYTF.

CDR3 bases: TGTGCCAGCTCACTTCCCGGGACAGGGGTCAACGAGCAGTACTTC. Translating it yields CASSLPGTGVNEQYF. This sequence joins TRBV18 and TRBJ2-7, with TRBD1 matching 10 bases. The CDR3 is made up of 15 amino acids. The junction had 8 bases not matched to a gene; V was cut back by 4 bases and J by 5 bases. CDR1 and CDR2 from the germline V gene are KGHSH and LQKENI.

This clonotype showed up just a few times. The V and J genes are TRBV28 and TRBJ1-2; no clear D gene. From germline, CDR1 is MDHEN and CDR2 SYDVKM. The CDR3 runs to 14 residues. V was pared by 3 bases and J by 0 bases, with 8 bases between. CDR3 in DNA: TGTGCCAGCAGTTTCGATGAGGCTAACTATGGCTACACCTTC. Its protein is CASSFDEANYGYTF.

This clonotype appeared once. The chain joins TRBV29-1 to TRBJ1-4; TRBD1 might be the D (5 bases). Deletions cut 6 bases from V and 7 bases from J, with 9 bases between. The CDR3 totals 11 residues. The germline CDR1 and CDR2 sequences are SQVTM and ANQGSEA. CDR3 bases: TGCAGCGTGGCCGGGGCTGAAAAACTGTTTTTT. It is translated as CSVAGAEKLFF.

This chain joins TRBV20-1 and TRBJ1-2, with D unclear. V was trimmed by 5 bases and J by 0 bases, leaving 10 bases between them. In germline, CDR1 is DFQATT, CDR2 SNEGSKA (reference sequence). This CDR3 has 13 residues. Here the CDR3 DNA reads TGCAGTGCTGCCCGTGAAGCTAACTATGGCTACACCTTC. Encoded protein: CSAAREANYGYTF.

The genes are TRBV15 and TRBJ2-7, with a tentative D call TRBD2 (5 bases). The J call is uncertain, as TRBJ2-5 better fits the DNA end. CDR1 and CDR2 from the germline V gene are LNHNV and YYDKDF (reference sequence). There are 15 residues in the CDR3. The CDR3 sequence: CATSRAQGAEETQYF. DNA for the CDR3: TGTGCCACCAGCAGAGCGCAAGGAGCGGAGGAGACCCAGTACTTC.

V gene TRBV27 combines with J gene TRBJ2-7, with D possibly matching TRBD2 (6 bases). The germline CDR1 and CDR2 sequences are MNHEY and SMNVEV (reference sequence). V lost 5 bases, J lost 5 bases, and 22 bases lay in between. This CDR3 comprises 16 residues. The CDR3 coding sequence is TGTGCCAGCAGTCCATATGGTCGGGGGTTTGGCAACGAGCAGTACTTC. Its translation: CASSPYGRGFGNEQYF.

The rearrangement joins TRBV4-3 to TRBJ2-1, with 8 positions matching TRBD2. Losses at the gene ends were 4 bases for V and 5 bases for J; bases not matched to a gene: 4. CDR1 is LGHNA and CDR2 is YSLEER in the germline V gene. This CDR3 is built from 14 residues. The CDR3 loop is CASSRGLENNEQFF. The DNA of the CDR3 is TGCGCCAGCAGCCGGGGACTAGAGAACAATGAGCAGTTCTTC.

The chain is built from TRBV25-1 and TRBJ1-1, with D unresolved. V gave up 6 bases and J gave up 5 bases, with 16 bases separating them. CDR1 MGHDK and CDR2 SYGVNS come from the germline V gene. This CDR3 region has 14 residues. CDR3 DNA: TGTGCCAGCAGAGAGGGCCAAGCCGGGACTGAAGCTTTCTTT. Translated, it gives CASREGQAGTEAFF.

In this sample, this clonotype turned up once. V and J are TRBV7-9 and TRBJ2-1, with a weak D call TRBD2 (5 bases). Per germline, CDR1 SEHNR and CDR2 FQNEAQ (reference sequence). V was shortened by 11 bases and J by 5 bases, with 19 bases between the two germline ends. The CDR3 extends over 14 amino acids. In DNA, the CDR3 is TGTGCCCACAGCGGAGCCCCGGATCACAATGAGCAGTTCTTC. It codes for CAHSGAPDHNEQFF.

This clonotype was seen a handful of times. As DNA, the CDR3 is TGCGCCAGCAGCAGTGAACCTAGGGGTCAAGAGACCCAGTACTTC. It encodes CASSSEPRGQETQYF. This rearrangement joins TRBV5-1 to TRBJ2-5; D perhaps matches TRBD1 (5 bases). The CDR3 extends over 15 amino acids. Germline V lookup: CDR1 SGHRS, CDR2 YFSETQ. Between the trimmed V and J ends, which lost 4 bases and 2 bases, there was a span of 15 bases.

This chain uses TRBV4-3 with TRBJ2-1, with 11 bases identical to TRBD2. This CDR3 spans 19 amino acids. The germline CDR1 and CDR2 sequences are LGHNA and YSLEER. V lost 3 bases to trimming and J lost 4 bases; unmatched junction nucleotides: 14. CDR3 region: CASSQIKSLAGGRYNEQFF. CDR3 coding DNA: TGCGCCAGCAGCCAGATCAAATCGTTAGCGGGAGGGAGATACAATGAGCAGTTCTTC.

The chain recombines TRBV29-1 with TRBJ1-1; maybe TRBD1 (6 bases). CDR3 length: 14 amino acids. The V end was cut by 7 bases, the J end by 0 bases, with 15 bases between. Looked up from germline, CDR1 is SQVTM and CDR2 is ANQGSEA. This CDR3 is CSARWRGLNTEAFF. In DNA form, the CDR3 reads TGCAGCGCCCGATGGAGGGGGTTGAACACTGAAGCTTTCTTT.